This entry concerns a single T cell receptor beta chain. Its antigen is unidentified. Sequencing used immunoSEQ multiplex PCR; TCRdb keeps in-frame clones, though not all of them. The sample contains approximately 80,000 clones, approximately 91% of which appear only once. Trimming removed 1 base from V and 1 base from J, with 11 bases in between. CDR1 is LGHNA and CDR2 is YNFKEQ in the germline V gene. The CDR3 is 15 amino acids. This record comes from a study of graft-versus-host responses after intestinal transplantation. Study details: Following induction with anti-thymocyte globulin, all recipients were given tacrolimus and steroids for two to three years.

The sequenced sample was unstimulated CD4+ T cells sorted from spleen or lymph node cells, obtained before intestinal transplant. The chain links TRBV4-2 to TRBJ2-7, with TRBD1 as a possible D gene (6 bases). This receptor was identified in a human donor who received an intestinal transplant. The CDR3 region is CASSQGGTHSYEQYF. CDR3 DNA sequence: TGTGCCAGCAGCCAAGGGGGGACACATTCCTACGAGCAGTACTTC.